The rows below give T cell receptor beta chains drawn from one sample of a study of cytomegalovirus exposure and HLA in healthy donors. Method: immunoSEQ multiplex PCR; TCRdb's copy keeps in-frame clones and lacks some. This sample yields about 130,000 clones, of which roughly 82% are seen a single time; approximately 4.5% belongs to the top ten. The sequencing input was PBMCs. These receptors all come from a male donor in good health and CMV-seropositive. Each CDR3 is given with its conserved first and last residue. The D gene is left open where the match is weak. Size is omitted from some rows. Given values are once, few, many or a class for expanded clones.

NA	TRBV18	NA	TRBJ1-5	TGTGCCAGCTCACCTAGGGGACATTTGGGGGCCCAGCATTTT	CASSPRGHLGAQHF
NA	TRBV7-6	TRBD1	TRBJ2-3	TGTGCCAGCAGCGGAGGGACAGGGAAGGGCACAGATACGCAGTATTTT	CASSGGTGKGTDTQYF
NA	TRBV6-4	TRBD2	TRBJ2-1	TGTGCCAGCAGTGCCGAACCGACTAGCCCCAATGAGCAGTTCTTC	CASSAEPTSPNEQFF
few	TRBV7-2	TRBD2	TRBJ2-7	TGTGCCAGCAGCTTAGGCGGGGGGGCGGACGAGCAGTACTTC	CASSLGGGADEQYF
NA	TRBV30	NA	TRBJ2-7	TGTGCCTGGAGTCTAAAACTGAGCGGTAGCTCCTACGGGCAGTACTTC	CAWSLKLSGSSYGQYF
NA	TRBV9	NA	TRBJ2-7	TGTGCCAGCAGCGTAGGGACAGTGGGCTACGAGCAGTACTTC	CASSVGTVGYEQYF
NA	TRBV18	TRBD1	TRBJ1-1	TGTGCCAGCTCACCATTCTGGACAGGGGGCTTGGTCACTGAAGCTTTCTTT	CASSPFWTGGLVTEAFF
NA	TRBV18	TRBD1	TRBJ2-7	TGTGCCAGCTCACGGGACAGTAGTCCCTACGAGCAGTACTTC	CASSRDSSPYEQYF
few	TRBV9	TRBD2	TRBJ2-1	TGTGCCAGCAGCCTCCGACTAGCGGCCCCAAATGAGCAGTTCTTC	CASSLRLAAPNEQFF
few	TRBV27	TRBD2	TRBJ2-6	TGTGCCAGCAGTTTTCTGCTAGCGGGAGGGGTAAGAGGGGCCAACGTCCTGACTTTC	CASSFLLAGGVRGANVLTF
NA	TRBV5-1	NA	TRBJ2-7	TGCGCCAGCAGCCAGGGCCCACGGTACTCCTACGAGCAGTACTTC	CASSQGPRYSYEQYF
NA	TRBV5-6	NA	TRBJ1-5	TGTGCCAGCAGCTTGGGCCTAAATCAGCCCCAGCATTTT	CASSLGLNQPQHF
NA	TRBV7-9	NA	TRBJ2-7	TGTGCCAGCAGCCCGGGACTCTCCTACGAGCAGTACTTC	CASSPGLSYEQYF
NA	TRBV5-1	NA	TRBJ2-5	TGCGCCAGCAGCTTGGACCCCCAGTGGGAGACCCAGTACTTC	CASSLDPQWETQYF
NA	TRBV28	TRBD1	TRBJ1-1	TGTGCCAGCAGTCTAACAGGGGTTAAGAACACTGAAGCTTTCTTT	CASSLTGVKNTEAFF
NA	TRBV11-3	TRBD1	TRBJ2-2	TGTGCCAGCAGCTTCCAGGGGGCCACCGGGGAGCTGTTTTTT	CASSFQGATGELFF
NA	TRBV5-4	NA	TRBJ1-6	TGTGCCAGCAGCTTGGACAGTTTCAATTCACCCCTCCACTTT	CASSLDSFNSPLHF
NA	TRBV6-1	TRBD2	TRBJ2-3	TGTGCCAGCAGTGCTATATTAGCGGGAGGGGGCACAGATACGCAGTATTTT	CASSAILAGGGTDTQYF
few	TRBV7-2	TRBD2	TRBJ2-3	TGTGCCAGCAGCTGGAGCGGGGGGGCTCGCACAGATACGCAGTATTTT	CASSWSGGARTDTQYF
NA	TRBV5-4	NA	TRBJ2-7	TGTGCCAGCAGCTTACAGGGTTCCTACGAGCAGTACTTC	CASSLQGSYEQYF
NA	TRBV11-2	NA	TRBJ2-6	TGTGCCAGCAGCTCAACCCGGGACGGGAGCTCTGGGGCCAACGGCCTGACTTTC	CASSSTRDGSSGANGLTF
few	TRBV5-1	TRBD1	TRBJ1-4	TGCGCCAGCAGCCTTGGACAGGGGGCGGGTGAAAAACTGTTTTTT	CASSLGQGAGEKLFF
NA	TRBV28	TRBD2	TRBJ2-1	TGTGCCAGCAGGGCCACCGGGACTAGCGGGACTTTTCGGTTCTTC	CASRATGTSGTFRFF
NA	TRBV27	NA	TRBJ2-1	TGTGCCAGCAGTTTTGGTGGAGGGGACAATGAGCAGTTCTTC	CASSFGGGDNEQFF
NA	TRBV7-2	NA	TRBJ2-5	TGTGCCAGCAGCCGTGATAGACTAGAGACCCAGTACTTC	CASSRDRLETQYF
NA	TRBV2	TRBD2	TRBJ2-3	TGTGCCAGCAGTGAGGGGACTAGCGGGGCTACGCAGTATTTT	CASSEGTSGATQYF
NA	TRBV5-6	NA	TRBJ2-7	TGTGCCAGCAGCTCCACAGATATCTACGAGCAGTACTTC	CASSSTDIYEQYF
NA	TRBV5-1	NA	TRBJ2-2	TGCGCCAGCAGCTTGGATGGACATGAAGGTGGGGAGCTGTTTTTT	CASSLDGHEGGELFF
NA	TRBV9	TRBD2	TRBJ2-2	TGTGCCAGCAGCGCAATAGCGGGGGGATACACCGGGGAGCTGTTTTTT	CASSAIAGGYTGELFF
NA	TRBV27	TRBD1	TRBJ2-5	TGTGCCACCTTAGATACCGGGACAGGGGAAGAGACCCAGTACTTC	CATLDTGTGEETQYF
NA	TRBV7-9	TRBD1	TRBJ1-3	TGTTCCAGCAGCACGGGACAGGTCTTCTCTGGAAACACCATATATTTT	CSSSTGQVFSGNTIYF
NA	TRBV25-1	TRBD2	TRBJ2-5	TGTGCCAGCAGTGCCTGGACTAGCGGGGAGACCCAGTACTTC	CASSAWTSGETQYF
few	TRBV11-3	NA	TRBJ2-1	TGTGCCAGCAGCCCTAATAGCGACAATGAGCAGTTCTTC	CASSPNSDNEQFF
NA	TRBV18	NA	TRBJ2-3	TGTGCCAGCTCACCTGTAGCAGATACGCAGTATTTT	CASSPVADTQYF
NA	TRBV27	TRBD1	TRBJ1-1	TGTGCCACCTCCCCGTACGGGACAGGGGGCACTGAAGCTTTCTTT	CATSPYGTGGTEAFF
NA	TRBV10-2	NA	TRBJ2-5	TGCGCCAGCAGTGAACCGGGATATAGGGAGACCCAGTACTTC	CASSEPGYRETQYF
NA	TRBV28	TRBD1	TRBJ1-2	TGTGCCAGCAGGCTGGGCTCCGGGACAGGCCGTAACTATGGCTACACCTTC	CASRLGSGTGRNYGYTF
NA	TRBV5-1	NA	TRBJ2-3	TGCGCCAGCAGCTTGGACAGGTCCCGAGATACGCAGTATTTT	CASSLDRSRDTQYF
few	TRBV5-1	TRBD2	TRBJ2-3	TGCGCCAGCAGCCCTAGCGGGAGCAAGGATACGCAGTATTTT	CASSPSGSKDTQYF
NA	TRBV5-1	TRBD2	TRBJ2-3	TGCGCCAGCAGCTTGGCCGGGGAGGGGTATGGGTATTTT	CASSLAGEGYGYF
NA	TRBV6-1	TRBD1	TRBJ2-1	TGTGCCAGCAGACGGACAGGGCCCCATGAGCAGTTCTTC	CASRRTGPHEQFF
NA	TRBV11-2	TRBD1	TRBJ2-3	TGTGCCAGCAGCACCCGACAGGGGGGATACACAGATACGCAGTATTTT	CASSTRQGGYTDTQYF
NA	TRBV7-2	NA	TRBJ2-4	TGTGCCAGCAGCTTATCGTACAGGGAGCAGTACTTC	CASSLSYREQYF
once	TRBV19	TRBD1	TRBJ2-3	TGTGCCACCAGGACAGGGCAAACAGATACGCAGTATTTT	CATRTGQTDTQYF
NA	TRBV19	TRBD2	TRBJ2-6	TGTGCCAGTACAGGCGGGAGCTTCTCTGGGGCCAACGGCCTGACTTTC	CASTGGSFSGANGLTF
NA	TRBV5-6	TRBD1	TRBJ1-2	TGTGCCAGCAGCTTGTATGGGACAGACAACTATGGCTACACCTTC	CASSLYGTDNYGYTF
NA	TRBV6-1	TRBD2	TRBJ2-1	TGTGCCAGCAGCCTACTAGCGGGAGATTACAATGAGCAGTTCTTC	CASSLLAGDYNEQFF
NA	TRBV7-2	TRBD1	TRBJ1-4	TGTGCCAGCAGCTTAGGGACAGGGGACAATGAAAAACTGTTCTTT	CASSLGTGDNEKLFF
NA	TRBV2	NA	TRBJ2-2	TGTGCCAGCAGTGAGACTTATCTCACCGGGGAGCTGTTTTTT	CASSETYLTGELFF
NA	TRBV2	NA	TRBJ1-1	TGTGCCAGCAGTGACCAGGTTGAAGCTTTCTTT	CASSDQVEAFF
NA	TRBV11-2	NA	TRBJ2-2	TGTGCCAGCAGCTTAGTAATGAACACCGGGGAGCTGTTTTTT	CASSLVMNTGELFF
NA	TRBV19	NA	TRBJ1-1	TGTGCCAGTACCCTAATACTGAACACTGAAGCTTTCTTT	CASTLILNTEAFF
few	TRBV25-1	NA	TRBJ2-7	TGTGCCAGCAGTTACTGGGACTCCTACGAGCAGTACTTC	CASSYWDSYEQYF
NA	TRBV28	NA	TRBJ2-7	TGTGCCAGCAGTTTGAGCAGGCTTTACTCCTACGAGCAGTACTTC	CASSLSRLYSYEQYF
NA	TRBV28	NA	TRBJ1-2	TGTGCCAGCAGTTCCCCTGCGGGGGCGGACTATGGCTACACCTTC	CASSSPAGADYGYTF